This T cell receptor beta chain was found in a study of blood T cell repertoires in COVID-19. The CDR3 length is 16 residues. Germline values: CDR1 SGHVS, CDR2 FNYEAQ. Trimming removed 0 bases from V and 4 bases from J; junction bases left unmatched: 6. Repertoires were generated with immunoSEQ multiplex PCR, while TCRdb's copy carries only in-frame clones and drops some. The top ten hold 43% of the sample, which has tens of thousands of clones, 88% seen once. The receptor comes from a woman aged 55-75 years with COVID-19, enrolled during active disease. V is TRBV7-6 and J is TRBJ2-1; 7 nucleotides match TRBD1. Sequencing input: peripheral blood. CDR3 nucleotide sequence: TGTGCCAGCAGCTTAGCGTCAGGACAGGCTTACAATGAGCAGTTCTTC. This encodes CASSLASGQAYNEQFF.